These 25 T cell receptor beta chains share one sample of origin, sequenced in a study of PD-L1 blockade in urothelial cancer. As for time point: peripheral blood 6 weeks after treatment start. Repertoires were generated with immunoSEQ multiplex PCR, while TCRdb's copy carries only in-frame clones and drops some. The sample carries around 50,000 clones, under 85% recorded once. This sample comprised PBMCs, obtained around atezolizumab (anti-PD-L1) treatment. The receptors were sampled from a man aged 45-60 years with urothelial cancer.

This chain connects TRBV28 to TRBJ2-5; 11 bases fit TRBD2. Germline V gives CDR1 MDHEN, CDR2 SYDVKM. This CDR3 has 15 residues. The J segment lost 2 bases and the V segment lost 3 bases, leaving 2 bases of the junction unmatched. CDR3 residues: CASSFIAGGQETQYF. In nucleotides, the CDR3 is TGTGCCAGCAGTTTCATAGCGGGGGGGCAAGAGACCCAGTACTTC.

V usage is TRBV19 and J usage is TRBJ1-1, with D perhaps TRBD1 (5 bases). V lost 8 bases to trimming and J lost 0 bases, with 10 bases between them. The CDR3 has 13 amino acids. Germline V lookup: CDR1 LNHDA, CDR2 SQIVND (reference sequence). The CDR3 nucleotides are TGTGCCAGTCAGGGTGTGATGAACACTGAAGCTTTCTTT. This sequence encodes CASQGVMNTEAFF.

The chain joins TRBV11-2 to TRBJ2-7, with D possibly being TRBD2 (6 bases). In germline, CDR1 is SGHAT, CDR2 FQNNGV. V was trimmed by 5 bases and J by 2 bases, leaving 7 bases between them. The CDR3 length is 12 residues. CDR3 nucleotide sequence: TGTGCCAGCAGCACGGGGGCCTACGAGCAGTACTTC. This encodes CASSTGAYEQYF.

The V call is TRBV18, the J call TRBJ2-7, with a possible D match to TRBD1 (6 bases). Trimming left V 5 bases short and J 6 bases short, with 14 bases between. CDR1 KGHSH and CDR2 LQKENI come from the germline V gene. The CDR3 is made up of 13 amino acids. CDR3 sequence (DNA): TGTGCCAGCTCAGTGGACAGCCCGGTCGAGCAGTACTTC. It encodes CASSVDSPVEQYF.

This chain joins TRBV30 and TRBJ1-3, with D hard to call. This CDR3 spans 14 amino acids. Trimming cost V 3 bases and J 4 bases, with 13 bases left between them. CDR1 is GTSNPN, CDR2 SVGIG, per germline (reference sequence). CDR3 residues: CAWRGKTGGNTIYF. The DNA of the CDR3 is TGTGCCTGGAGGGGGAAGACGGGGGGAAACACCATATATTTT.

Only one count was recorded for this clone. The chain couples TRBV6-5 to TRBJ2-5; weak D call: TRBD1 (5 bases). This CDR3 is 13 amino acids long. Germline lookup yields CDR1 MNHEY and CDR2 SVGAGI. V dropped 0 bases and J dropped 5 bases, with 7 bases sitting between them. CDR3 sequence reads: CASSYSRGETQYF. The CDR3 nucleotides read TGTGCCAGCAGTTACTCAAGGGGCGAGACCCAGTACTTC.

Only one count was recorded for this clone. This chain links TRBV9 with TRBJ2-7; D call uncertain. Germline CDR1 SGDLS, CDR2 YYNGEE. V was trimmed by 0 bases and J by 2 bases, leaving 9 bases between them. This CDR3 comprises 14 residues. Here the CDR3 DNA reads TGTGCCAGCAGCGTAGAAGCTTCTCCCTACGAGCAGTACTTC. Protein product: CASSVEASPYEQYF. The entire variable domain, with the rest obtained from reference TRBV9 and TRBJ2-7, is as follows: DSGVTQTPKHLITATGQRVTLRCSPRSGDLSVYWYQQSLDQGLQFLIQYYNGEERAKGNILERFSAQQFPDLHSELNLSSLELGDSALYFCASSVEASPYEQYFGPGTRLTVT.

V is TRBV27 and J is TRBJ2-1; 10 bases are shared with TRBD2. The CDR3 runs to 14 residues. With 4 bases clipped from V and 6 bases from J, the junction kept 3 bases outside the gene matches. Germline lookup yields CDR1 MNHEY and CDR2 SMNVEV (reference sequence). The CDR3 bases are TGTGCCAGCAGTTCTAGCGGGAGAGTCAATGAGCAGTTCTTC. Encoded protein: CASSSSGRVNEQFF.

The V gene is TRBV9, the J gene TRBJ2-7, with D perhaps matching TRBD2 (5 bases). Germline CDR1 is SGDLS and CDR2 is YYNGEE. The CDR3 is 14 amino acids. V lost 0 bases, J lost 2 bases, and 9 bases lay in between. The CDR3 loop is CASSVGSVAYEQYF. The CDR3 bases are TGTGCCAGCAGCGTAGGTAGCGTAGCCTACGAGCAGTACTTC.

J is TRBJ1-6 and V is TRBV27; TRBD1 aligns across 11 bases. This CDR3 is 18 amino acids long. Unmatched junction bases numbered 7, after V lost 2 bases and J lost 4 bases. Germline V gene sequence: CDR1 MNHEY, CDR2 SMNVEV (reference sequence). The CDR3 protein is CASSLGQGAKKYNSPLHF. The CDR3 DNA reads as TGTGCCAGCAGTTTAGGACAGGGGGCGAAAAAGTATAATTCACCCCTCCACTTT.

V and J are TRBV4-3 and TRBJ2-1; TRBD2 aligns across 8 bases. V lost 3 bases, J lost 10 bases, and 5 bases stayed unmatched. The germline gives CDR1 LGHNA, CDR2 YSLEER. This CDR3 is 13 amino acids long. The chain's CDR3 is CASSHTSGLEQFF. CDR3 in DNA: TGCGCCAGCAGCCACACTAGCGGATTGGAGCAGTTCTTC.

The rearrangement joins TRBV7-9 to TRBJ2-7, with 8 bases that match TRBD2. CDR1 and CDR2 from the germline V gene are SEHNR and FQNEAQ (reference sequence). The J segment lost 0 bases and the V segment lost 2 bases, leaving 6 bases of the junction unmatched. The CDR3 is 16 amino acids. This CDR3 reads CASSLPGGGNSYEQYF. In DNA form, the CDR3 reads TGTGCCAGCAGCTTACCAGGCGGGGGGAACTCCTACGAGCAGTACTTC.

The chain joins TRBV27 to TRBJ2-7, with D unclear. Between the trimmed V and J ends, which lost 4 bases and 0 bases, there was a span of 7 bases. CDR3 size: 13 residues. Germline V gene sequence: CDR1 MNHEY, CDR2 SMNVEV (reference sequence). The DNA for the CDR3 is TGTGCCAGCAGTTCCCCCAACTCCTACGAGCAGTACTTC. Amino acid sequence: CASSSPNSYEQYF.

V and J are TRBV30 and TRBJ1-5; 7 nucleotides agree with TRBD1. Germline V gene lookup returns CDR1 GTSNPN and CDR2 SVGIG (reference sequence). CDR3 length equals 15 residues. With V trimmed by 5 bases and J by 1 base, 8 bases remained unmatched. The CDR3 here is CAWGLTGLSNQPQHF. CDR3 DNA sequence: TGTGCCTGGGGCTTGACAGGGTTGAGCAATCAGCCCCAGCATTTT.

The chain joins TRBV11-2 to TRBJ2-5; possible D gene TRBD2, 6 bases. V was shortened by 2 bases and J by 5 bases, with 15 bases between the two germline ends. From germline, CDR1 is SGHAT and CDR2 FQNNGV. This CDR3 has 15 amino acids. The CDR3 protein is CASSLLVEGRETQYF. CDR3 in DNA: TGTGCCAGCAGCTTACTTGTGGAGGGGAGGGAGACCCAGTACTTC.

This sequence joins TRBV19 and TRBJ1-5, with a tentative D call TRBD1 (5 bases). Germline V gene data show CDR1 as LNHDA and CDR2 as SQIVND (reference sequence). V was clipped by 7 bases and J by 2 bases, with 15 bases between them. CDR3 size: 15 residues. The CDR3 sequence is CASNEWGGGNQPQHF. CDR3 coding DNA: TGTGCCAGTAATGAATGGGGCGGTGGCAATCAGCCCCAGCATTTT.

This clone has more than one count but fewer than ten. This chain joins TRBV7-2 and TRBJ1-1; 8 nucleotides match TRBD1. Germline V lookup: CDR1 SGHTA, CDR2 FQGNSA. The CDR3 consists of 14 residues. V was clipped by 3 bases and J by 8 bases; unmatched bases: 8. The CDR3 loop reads CASSFTGQVLEAFF. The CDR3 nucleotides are TGTGCCAGCAGCTTCACGGGACAGGTGCTGGAAGCTTTCTTT. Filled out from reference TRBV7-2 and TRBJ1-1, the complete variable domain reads GAGVSQSPSNKVTEKGKDVELRCDPISGHTALYWYRQSLGQGLEFLIYFQGNSAPDKSGLPSDRFSAERTGGSVSTLTIQRTQQEDSAVYLCASSFTGQVLEAFFGQGTRLTVV.

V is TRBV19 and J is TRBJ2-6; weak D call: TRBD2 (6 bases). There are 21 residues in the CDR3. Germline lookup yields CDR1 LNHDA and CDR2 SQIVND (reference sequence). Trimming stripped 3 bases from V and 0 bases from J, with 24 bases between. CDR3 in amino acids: CASSMNSGLGRSSSGANVLTF. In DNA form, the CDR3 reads TGTGCCAGTAGTATGAACTCGGGACTGGGGCGTTCGTCCTCTGGGGCCAACGTCCTGACTTTC.

The CDR3 region is CASTQGREYQETQYF. As DNA, the CDR3 is TGTGCCAGCACCCAGGGGAGGGAGTACCAAGAGACCCAGTACTTC. The rearrangement uses TRBV28 and TRBJ2-5; D perhaps matches TRBD2 (7 bases). Germline values: CDR1 MDHEN, CDR2 SYDVKM. This CDR3 has 15 amino acids. Trimming cost V 7 bases and J 0 bases, with 15 bases left between them.

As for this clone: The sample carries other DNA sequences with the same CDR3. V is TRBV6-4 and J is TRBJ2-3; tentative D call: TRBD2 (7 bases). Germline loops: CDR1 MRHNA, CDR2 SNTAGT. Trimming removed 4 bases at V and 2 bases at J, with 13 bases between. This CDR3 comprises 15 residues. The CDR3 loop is CASSGGGGFTDTQYF. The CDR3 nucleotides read TGTGCCAGCAGTGGCGGGGGCGGATTCACAGATACGCAGTATTTT.

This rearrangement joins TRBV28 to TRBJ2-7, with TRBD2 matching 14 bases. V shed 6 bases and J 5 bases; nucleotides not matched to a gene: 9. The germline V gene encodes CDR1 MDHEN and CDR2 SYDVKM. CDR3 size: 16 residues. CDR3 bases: TGTGCCAGCAGCCTAGGACTAGCGGGAGGTGTACACGAGCAGTACTTC. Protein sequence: CASSLGLAGGVHEQYF.

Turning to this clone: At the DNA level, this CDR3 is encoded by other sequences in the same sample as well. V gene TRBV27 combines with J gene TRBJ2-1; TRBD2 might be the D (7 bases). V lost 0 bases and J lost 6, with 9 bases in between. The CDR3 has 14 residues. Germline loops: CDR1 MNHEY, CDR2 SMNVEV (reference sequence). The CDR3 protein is CASSLSRGRNEQFF. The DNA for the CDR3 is TGTGCCAGCAGTTTATCGCGGGGGCGCAATGAGCAGTTCTTC.

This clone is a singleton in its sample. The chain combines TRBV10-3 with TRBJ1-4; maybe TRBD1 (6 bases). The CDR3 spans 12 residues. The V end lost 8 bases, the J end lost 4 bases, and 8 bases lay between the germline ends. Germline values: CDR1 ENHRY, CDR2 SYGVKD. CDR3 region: CAIGQINEKLFF. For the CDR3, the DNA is TGTGCCATCGGACAGATTAATGAAAAACTGTTTTTT.

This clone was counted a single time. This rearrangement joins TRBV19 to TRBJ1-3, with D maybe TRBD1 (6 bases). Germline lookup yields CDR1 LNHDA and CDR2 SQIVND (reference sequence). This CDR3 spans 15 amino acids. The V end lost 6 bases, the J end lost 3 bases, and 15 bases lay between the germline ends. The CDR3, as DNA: TGTGCCAGTAGCCCCCTGGGGGGGCTTGGAAACACCATATATTTT. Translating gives CASSPLGGLGNTIYF.

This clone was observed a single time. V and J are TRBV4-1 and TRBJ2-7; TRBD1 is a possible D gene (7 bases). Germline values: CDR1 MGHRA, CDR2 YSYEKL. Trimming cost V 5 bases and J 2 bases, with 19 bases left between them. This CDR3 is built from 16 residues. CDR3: CASSGQGIRGAYEQYF. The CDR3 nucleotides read TGCGCCAGCAGCGGACAAGGTATCAGGGGGGCCTACGAGCAGTACTTC.